Listed here are 24 T cell receptor beta chains from one sample, sequenced in a study of cytomegalovirus exposure and HLA in healthy donors. With 60 Vbeta and 13 Jbeta primers, the PCR was carried out. The repertoire was sequenced with immunoSEQ multiplex PCR; TCRdb's copy has only in-frame clones and lacks some. The sample carries about 110,000 clones, about 70% recorded once. Sequencing was done on a sample of PBMCs. The origin of the receptors is a female donor in good health and CMV-seronegative.

CDR3: CASSGSGQLNYGYTF. The CDR3 bases are TGTGCCAGCAGTGGATCGGGACAGCTAAACTATGGCTACACCTTC. V is TRBV6-1 and J is TRBJ1-2; 7 bases are a match to TRBD1. This CDR3 contains 15 residues. After removal of 4 bases from V and 2 bases from J, the junction contained 7 bases not matched to a gene. Germline V CDR1 and CDR2: MNHNS, SASEGT.

This chain joins TRBV27 and TRBJ2-3; 9 nucleotides match TRBD1. J was trimmed by 4 bases and V by 0 bases; bases with no gene match: 5. Germline V gives CDR1 MNHEY, CDR2 SMNVEV (reference sequence). The CDR3 spans 16 residues. CDR3: CASSLSKTGGADTQYF. CDR3 nucleotide sequence: TGTGCCAGCAGTTTATCCAAGACAGGGGGTGCAGATACGCAGTATTTT.

The CDR3 loop reads CAWTRRGGSGYTF. In nucleotides, the CDR3 is TGTGCCTGGACCCGCCGGGGGGGGTCTGGCTACACCTTC. The V gene is TRBV30, the J gene TRBJ1-2; TRBD1 is a possible D gene (5 bases). Trimming took off 4 bases at V and 7 bases at J, with 16 bases between the two ends. The germline gives CDR1 GTSNPN, CDR2 SVGIG (reference sequence). The CDR3 sequence is 13 residues long. The whole variable domain, filled in from reference TRBV30 and TRBJ1-2, reads SQTIHQWPATLVQPVGSPLSLECTVEGTSNPNLYWYRQAAGRGLQLLFYSVGIGQISSEVPQNLSASRPQDRQFILSSKKLLLSDSGFYLCAWTRRGGSGYTFGSGTRLTVV.

The chain combines TRBV19 with TRBJ2-2; D uncertain. The V end was cut by 2 bases, the J end by 1 base, with 8 bases between. The CDR3 extends over 15 amino acids. The V gene's germline CDR1 is LNHDA and CDR2 SQIVND (reference sequence). CDR3 nucleotides: TGTGCCAGTAGTATAATTGGCGGGAACACCGGGGAGCTGTTTTTT. Protein product: CASSIIGGNTGELFF.

The chain has TRBV30 and TRBJ2-3; 7 bases fit TRBD1. The CDR3 sequence is 13 residues long. CDR1 is GTSNPN and CDR2 is SVGIG in the germline V gene (reference sequence). V lost 3 bases to trimming and J lost 3 bases; unmatched junction nucleotides: 3. CDR3 amino acids: CAWRVQGTDTQYF. CDR3 DNA sequence: TGTGCCTGGAGGGTACAGGGGACAGATACGCAGTATTTT. Drawing the rest from reference TRBV30 and TRBJ2-3, the complete variable domain is SQTIHQWPATLVQPVGSPLSLECTVEGTSNPNLYWYRQAAGRGLQLLFYSVGIGQISSEVPQNLSASRPQDRQFILSSKKLLLSDSGFYLCAWRVQGTDTQYFGPGTRLTVL.

This clone was seen more than once but under ten times. The V gene is TRBV5-1, the J gene TRBJ2-7, with a tentative D call TRBD1 (5 bases). With 3 bases removed from V and 4 bases from J, the gap between germline ends came to 11 bases. The CDR3 covers 13 residues. In germline, CDR1 is SGHRS, CDR2 YFSETQ. The CDR3 DNA follows: TGCGCCAGCAGCTCAGGGTCCCTTTACGAGCAGTACTTC. It specifies CASSSGSLYEQYF.

This sequence joins TRBV27 and TRBJ1-2, with D uncertain. Trimming stripped 0 bases from V and 8 bases from J, with 10 bases between. The CDR3 runs 13 residues. Per germline, CDR1 MNHEY and CDR2 SMNVEV (reference sequence). The CDR3 loop is CASSLSLTGGYTF. DNA of the CDR3: TGTGCCAGCAGTTTATCGTTGACTGGGGGCTACACCTTC.

The V and J genes are TRBV7-6 and TRBJ2-2, with 14 nucleotides matching TRBD2. CDR1 is SGHVS, CDR2 FNYEAQ, per germline. The CDR3 extends over 18 amino acids. V trimming: 3 bases; J trimming: 7 bases; junction bases outside the gene matches: 10. CDR3 bases: TGTGCCAGCAGCTTGCTTGGGACTAGCGGGAGTTATGGCGGGGAGCTGTTTTTT. This sequence encodes CASSLLGTSGSYGGELFF.

The J gene is TRBJ1-1, the V gene TRBV11-2; D unresolved. CDR1 and CDR2 from the germline V gene are SGHAT and FQNNGV. The CDR3 runs to 13 residues. The V end lost 1 base, the J end lost 7 bases, and 10 bases lay between the germline ends. For the CDR3, the DNA is TGTGCCAGCAGCTTAGCGTCTGCAGGTGAAGCTTTCTTT. This encodes CASSLASAGEAFF.

The chain joins TRBV15 to TRBJ1-1; 8 bases align to TRBD1. The CDR3 contains 14 residues. Looked up from germline, CDR1 is LNHNV and CDR2 is YYDKDF (reference sequence). The V and J ends lost 1 base and 11 bases, in that order; junction bases with no gene match: 9. Written as DNA, the CDR3 is TGTGCCACCAGCAGAGGACAGGGGCTAAATCAGGCTTTCTTT. This translates into CATSRGQGLNQAFF.

V usage is TRBV2 and J usage is TRBJ2-1, with a possible D match to TRBD1 (6 bases). The CDR3 is 12 residues long. Trimming shortened V by 5 bases and J by 10 bases, and 12 bases separated the two germline ends. The germline V gene encodes CDR1 SNHLY and CDR2 FYNNEI. In DNA, the CDR3 is TGTGCCAGCAGTCTGACAGGTCGGGAGCAGTTCTTC. Translating it yields CASSLTGREQFF.

This chain uses TRBV9 with TRBJ2-5, with 10 bases that match TRBD1. From germline, CDR1 is SGDLS and CDR2 YYNGEE. This CDR3 has 17 residues. V lost 0 bases, J lost 2 bases, and 7 bases stayed unmatched. CDR3 sequence: CASSVEGQGVGQETQYF. CDR3 coding DNA: TGTGCCAGCAGCGTAGAAGGACAGGGGGTAGGACAAGAGACCCAGTACTTC.

V gene TRBV27 combines with J gene TRBJ2-7; tentatively, D is TRBD2 (5 bases). Deletions cut 2 bases from V and 4 bases from J, with 9 bases between. Germline V gene lookup returns CDR1 MNHEY and CDR2 SMNVEV (reference sequence). CDR3 size: 13 residues. The DNA for the CDR3 is TGTGCCAGCAGTTTAGGCCGCGGGTACGAGCAGTACTTC. Translation gives CASSLGRGYEQYF.

V and J are TRBV5-4 and TRBJ2-7; 7 nucleotides match TRBD2. From germline, CDR1 is SGHNT and CDR2 YYREEE (reference sequence). Trimming at V came to 4 bases and at J to 4 bases, leaving 11 bases not matched to a gene. The CDR3 contains 15 residues. CDR3: CASSTRLANVYEQYF. The DNA of the CDR3 is TGTGCCAGCAGCACCCGACTAGCAAACGTATACGAGCAGTACTTC.

About this clone: One junction end disagrees with the germline gene, perhaps due to a read error. The chain has TRBV4-1 and TRBJ2-7; TRBD1 aligns across 8 bases. The length of the CDR3 is 14 residues. Germline lookup yields CDR1 MGHRA and CDR2 YSYEKL. CDR3 sequence (DNA): TGCGCCAACAGCAAGGCAGGGGGCGACGACGAGCAGTACTTC. Its protein is CANSKAGGDDEQYF.

The chain links TRBV19 to TRBJ1-2; TRBD1 agrees at 7 bases. The CDR3 length is 15 residues. Germline trimming cut 3 bases from V and 4 bases from J; bases unmatched to any gene: 8. Germline V gene sequence: CDR1 LNHDA, CDR2 SQIVND (reference sequence). CDR3 coding DNA: TGTGCCAGTAGTATCGGAGCAGGGGGGATCTATGGCTACACCTTC. Amino acids: CASSIGAGGIYGYTF.

The V gene is TRBV9, the J gene TRBJ2-2; TRBD2 aligns across 10 bases. The CDR3 is 17 residues long. With V trimmed by 5 bases and J by 0 bases, 7 bases remained unmatched. Germline V gene sequence: CDR1 SGDLS, CDR2 YYNGEE. DNA for the CDR3: TGTGCCAGCAGTAAGGTGGGACTAGCGTCGAACACCGGGGAGCTGTTTTTT. It is translated as CASSKVGLASNTGELFF.

This chain uses TRBV10-2 with TRBJ2-7; a weak D match, TRBD1 (5 bases). Germline assignment: CDR1 WSHSY and CDR2 SAAADI. This CDR3 has 13 amino acids. V lost 6 bases to trimming and J lost 2 bases, with 11 bases between them. DNA of the CDR3: TGCGCCAGCAGACCGCAGGGCCCCTACGAGCAGTACTTC. Translation: CASRPQGPYEQYF.

This chain uses TRBV27 with TRBJ1-2, with D unresolved. This CDR3 region has 14 residues. V was clipped by 3 bases and J by 5 bases, with 13 bases between them. Germline CDR1 MNHEY, CDR2 SMNVEV (reference sequence). The CDR3 region has the DNA TGTGCCAGCAGTTTCGGAGCCGTTAATTATGGCTACACCTTC. Translated: CASSFGAVNYGYTF.

The V and J genes are TRBV5-1 and TRBJ2-1; unclear D gene. Germline lookup yields CDR1 SGHRS and CDR2 YFSETQ. The CDR3 consists of 16 residues. The V gene lost 3 bases and the J gene lost 0 bases, with 13 bases spanning the gap. The chain's CDR3 is CASSWPIPRSYNEQFF. CDR3 nucleotide sequence: TGCGCCAGCAGCTGGCCCATACCCCGCTCCTACAATGAGCAGTTCTTC.

This clone showed up just a few times. The CDR3 sequence is CASSRDGTGGSDTQYF. The CDR3 DNA reads as TGCGCCAGCAGCCGCGACGGGACAGGGGGATCGGATACGCAGTATTTT. V usage is TRBV5-1 and J usage is TRBJ2-3; TRBD1 matches 11 bases. This CDR3 comprises 16 residues. The ends lost 4 bases at V and 6 bases at J; junction bases unmatched: 10. Germline lookup yields CDR1 SGHRS and CDR2 YFSETQ.

This chain uses TRBV5-4 with TRBJ2-7; the D is unclear. There are 13 residues in the CDR3. V shed 3 bases and J shed 10 bases, with 17 bases lying between them. Germline loops: CDR1 SGHNT, CDR2 YYREEE (reference sequence). Here the CDR3 reads CASSSPDGGGQYF. The CDR3 bases are TGTGCCAGCAGCTCTCCCGACGGCGGCGGCCAGTACTTC.

The V and J genes are TRBV7-9 and TRBJ1-1; 7 bases map to TRBD1. Unmatched junction bases numbered 9, after V lost 5 bases and J lost 9 bases. Germline-derived CDR1 and CDR2 are SEHNR and FQNEAQ (reference sequence). This CDR3 is 13 amino acids long. The CDR3: CASSLGQVEKAFF. The CDR3 DNA reads TGTGCCAGCAGCCTCGGACAGGTAGAGAAAGCTTTCTTT.

The chain recombines TRBV7-9 with TRBJ1-2; no reliable D call. Trimming took 0 bases from V and 4 from J, leaving 6 bases between them. CDR3 length: 13 amino acids. From germline, CDR1 is SEHNR and CDR2 FQNEAQ (reference sequence). The CDR3 loop reads CASSLAGSYGYTF. CDR3 sequence (DNA): TGTGCCAGCAGCTTAGCGGGGAGCTATGGCTACACCTTC. Full variable domain (outside the CDR3, taken from reference TRBV7-9 and TRBJ1-2): DTGVSQNPRHKITKRGQNVTFRCDPISEHNRLYWYRQTLGQGPEFLTYFQNEAQLEKSRLLSDRFSAERPKGSFSTLEIQRTEQGDSAMYLCASSLAGSYGYTFGSGTRLTVV.